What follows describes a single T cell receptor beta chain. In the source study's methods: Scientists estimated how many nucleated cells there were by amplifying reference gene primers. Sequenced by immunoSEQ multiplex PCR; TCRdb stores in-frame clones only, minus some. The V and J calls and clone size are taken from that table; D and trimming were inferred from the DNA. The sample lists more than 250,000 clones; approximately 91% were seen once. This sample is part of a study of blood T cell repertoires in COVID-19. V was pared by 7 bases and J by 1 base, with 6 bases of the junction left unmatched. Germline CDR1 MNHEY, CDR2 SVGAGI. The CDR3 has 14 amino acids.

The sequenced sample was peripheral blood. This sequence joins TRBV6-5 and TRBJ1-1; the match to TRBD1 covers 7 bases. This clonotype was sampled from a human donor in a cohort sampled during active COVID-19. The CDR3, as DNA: TGTGCCAGCATCGTCAGGGGGTGGAACACTGAAGCTTTCTTT. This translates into CASIVRGWNTEAFF.